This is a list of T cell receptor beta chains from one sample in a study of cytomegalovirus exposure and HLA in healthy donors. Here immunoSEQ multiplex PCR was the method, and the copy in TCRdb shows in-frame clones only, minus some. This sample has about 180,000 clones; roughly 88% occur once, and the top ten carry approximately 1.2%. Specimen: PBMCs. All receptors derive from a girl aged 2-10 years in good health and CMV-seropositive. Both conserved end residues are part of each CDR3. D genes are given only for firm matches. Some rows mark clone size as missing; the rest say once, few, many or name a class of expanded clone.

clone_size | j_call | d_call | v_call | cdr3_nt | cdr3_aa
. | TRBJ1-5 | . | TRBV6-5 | TGTGCCAGCAGTCACCAGGACAACAATCAGCCCCAGCATTTT | CASSHQDNNQPQHF
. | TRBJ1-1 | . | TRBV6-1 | TGTGCCAGCAGGGGACAAACTTTGTACACTGAAGCTTTCTTT | CASRGQTLYTEAFF
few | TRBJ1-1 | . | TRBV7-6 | TGTGCCAGCAGCCCCCCGCAAGGGGGAGGGAGCACTGAAGCTTTCTTT | CASSPPQGGGSTEAFF
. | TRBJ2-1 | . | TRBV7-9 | TGTGCCAGCATCCTCGGACAGCGGCCATTCAATGAGCAGTTCTTC | CASILGQRPFNEQFF
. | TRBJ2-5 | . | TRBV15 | TGTGCCACCAGCAGAATCCGAGCCGGGACACAGGAACAAGAGACCCAGTACTTC | CATSRIRAGTQEQETQYF
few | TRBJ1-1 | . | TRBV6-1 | TGTGCCAGCAGTGACAACAGGGTAAGCACTGAAGCTTTCTTT | CASSDNRVSTEAFF
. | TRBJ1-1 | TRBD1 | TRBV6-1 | TGTGCCAGCAGTGCACCGGGACAGGGGGCCCTGAACACTGAAGCTTTCTTT | CASSAPGQGALNTEAFF
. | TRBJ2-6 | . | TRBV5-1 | TGCGCCAGCAGTCTTAGGGGCTCTGGGGCCAACGTCCTGACTTTC | CASSLRGSGANVLTF
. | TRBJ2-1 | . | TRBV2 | TGTGCCAGCAGTGACTTGGAGGGGAGCTCCTACAATGAGCAGTTCTTC | CASSDLEGSSYNEQFF
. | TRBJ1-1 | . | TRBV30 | TGTGCCTGGAGGCCAAGGACAGTTGAAGCTTTCTTT | CAWRPRTVEAFF
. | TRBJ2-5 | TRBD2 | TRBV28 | TGTGCCAGCAGTTTCCCTAGCGGGAGGCCTAAAACCGGAGAGACCCAGTACTTC | CASSFPSGRPKTGETQYF